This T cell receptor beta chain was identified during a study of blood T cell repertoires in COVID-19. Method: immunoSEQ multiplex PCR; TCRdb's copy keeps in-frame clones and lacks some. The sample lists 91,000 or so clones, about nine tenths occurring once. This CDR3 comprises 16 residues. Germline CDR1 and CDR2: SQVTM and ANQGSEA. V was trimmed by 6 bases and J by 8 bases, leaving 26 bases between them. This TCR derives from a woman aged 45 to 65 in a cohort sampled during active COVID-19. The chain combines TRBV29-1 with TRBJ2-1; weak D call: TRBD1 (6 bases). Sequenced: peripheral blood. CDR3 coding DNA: TGCAGCGTCTATTTCGTCCAGGGGTTTGTAAGCGATGAGCAGTTCTTC. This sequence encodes CSVYFVQGFVSDEQFF.